This is a list of T cell receptor beta chains from one sample in a study of OX40 agonist ivuxolimab in advanced cancers. Measured with immunoSEQ multiplex PCR; TCRdb has only the in-frame clones, and not every one. The sample includes 45,000 or so clones, 80% of them seen just once. The sequenced sample was CD4+ or CD8+ T cells sorted from blood, obtained in a trial of the OX40 agonist ivuxolimab. Receptors were obtained from an adult with an advanced solid tumor such as melanoma, head and neck, liver or kidney cancer. Both conserved end residues are part of each CDR3. Fields, in order: CDR3 DNA, CDR3 protein, clone size, D gene, V gene, J gene. D genes are given only for firm matches. Rows may omit the clone size; those that give it use once, few, many or a size class.

CDR3nt: TGTGCCTGGAGTGTAGGAGCGGCAAGCAATCAGCCCCAGCATTTT
CDR3aa: CAWSVGAASNQPQHF
abundance: NA
d_gene: NA
v_gene: TRBV30
j_gene: TRBJ1-5

CDR3nt: TGCGCCAGCAGCTCGGGACAGGGGGTTACCACTGAAGCTTTCTTT
CDR3aa: CASSSGQGVTTEAFF
abundance: NA
d_gene: TRBD1
v_gene: TRBV5-1
j_gene: TRBJ1-1

CDR3nt: TGTGCCAGCGGAAGCAATGAGCAGTTCTTC
CDR3aa: CASGSNEQFF
abundance: NA
d_gene: NA
v_gene: TRBV2
j_gene: TRBJ2-1

CDR3nt: TGTGCCTGGAGGTTGATCGGGAGACTGAACACTGAAGCTTTCTTT
CDR3aa: CAWRLIGRLNTEAFF
abundance: NA
d_gene: NA
v_gene: TRBV30
j_gene: TRBJ1-1

CDR3nt: TGTGCCAGTCGGGACTATAACCTCTTGGGCAATCAGCCCCAGCATTTT
CDR3aa: CASRDYNLLGNQPQHF
abundance: NA
d_gene: NA
v_gene: TRBV19
j_gene: TRBJ1-5

CDR3nt: TGCGCCAGCAGCCAAGGGCGAGTCAGTGGCGGGGAGCTGTTTTTT
CDR3aa: CASSQGRVSGGELFF
abundance: once
d_gene: NA
v_gene: TRBV4-3
j_gene: TRBJ2-2

CDR3nt: TGTGCCAGCAGCTTATTCTCCAGCTATGGCTACACCTTC
CDR3aa: CASSLFSSYGYTF
abundance: NA
d_gene: NA
v_gene: TRBV13
j_gene: TRBJ1-2

CDR3nt: TGTGCCACCTCAGGCGGGGGGTCAGACGAGCAGTACTTC
CDR3aa: CATSGGGSDEQYF
abundance: NA
d_gene: TRBD2
v_gene: TRBV18
j_gene: TRBJ2-7

CDR3nt: TGCGCCAGCAGCCAAGGGGCTAGCACAGCCTACGAGCAGTACTTC
CDR3aa: CASSQGASTAYEQYF
abundance: NA
d_gene: NA
v_gene: TRBV4-3
j_gene: TRBJ2-7

CDR3nt: TGTGCCAGCAGTCTCTGGGACAGGCCCTACGAGCAGTACTTC
CDR3aa: CASSLWDRPYEQYF
abundance: once
d_gene: TRBD1
v_gene: TRBV6-5
j_gene: TRBJ2-7

CDR3nt: TGCAGCGTTGAATTAGGCGTACAAACTGAAGCTTTCTTT
CDR3aa: CSVELGVQTEAFF
abundance: NA
d_gene: NA
v_gene: TRBV29-1
j_gene: TRBJ1-1

CDR3nt: TGTGCCAGCAGCAATCAAGGCAGGGGGGATTTCGAGCCCCAGCATTTT
CDR3aa: CASSNQGRGDFEPQHF
abundance: few
d_gene: TRBD1
v_gene: TRBV5-8
j_gene: TRBJ1-5

CDR3nt: TGCGCCAGCAGCTTCGTAGCGGGCCAATACAATGAGCAGTTCTTC
CDR3aa: CASSFVAGQYNEQFF
abundance: NA
d_gene: TRBD2
v_gene: TRBV5-1
j_gene: TRBJ2-1

CDR3nt: TGTGCCAGCACCCAGGCGACCCAGCTCTTATTT
CDR3aa: CASTQATQLLF
abundance: once
d_gene: NA
v_gene: TRBV6-1
j_gene: TRBJ1-1

CDR3nt: TGTGCCAGCAGCGTAGCTGGGGGAGTTAACTATGGCTACACCTTC
CDR3aa: CASSVAGGVNYGYTF
abundance: NA
d_gene: NA
v_gene: TRBV9
j_gene: TRBJ1-2

CDR3nt: TGTGCCAGCAGCTTCGAAGGGGACAGGGGCCAAGAGACCCAGTACTTC
CDR3aa: CASSFEGDRGQETQYF
abundance: NA
d_gene: TRBD1
v_gene: TRBV5-4
j_gene: TRBJ2-5

CDR3nt: TGTGCCAGCAGTTACTCGACTAGCACAGATACGCAGTATTTT
CDR3aa: CASSYSTSTDTQYF
abundance: NA
d_gene: NA
v_gene: TRBV6-6
j_gene: TRBJ2-3

CDR3nt: TGTGCCAGCAGCGTCTCGACATCGCACGAGCAGTACTTC
CDR3aa: CASSVSTSHEQYF
abundance: NA
d_gene: NA
v_gene: TRBV5-4
j_gene: TRBJ2-7

CDR3nt: TGTGCCAGCAGCGTGGGGGGGACAGGGTCCTACGAGCAGTACTTC
CDR3aa: CASSVGGTGSYEQYF
abundance: NA
d_gene: TRBD1
v_gene: TRBV9
j_gene: TRBJ2-7

CDR3nt: TGTGCCAGCAGCTCCTCCTCAACCTTACAGAGGAGGACCAATGTGGAGCAGTTCTTC
CDR3aa: CASSSSSTLQRRTNVEQFF
abundance: NA
d_gene: NA
v_gene: TRBV7-6
j_gene: TRBJ2-1

CDR3nt: TGTGCCAGCAGCTTGGTCGGGACAGCACATGGTGAGCAGTACTTC
CDR3aa: CASSLVGTAHGEQYF
abundance: NA
d_gene: TRBD1
v_gene: TRBV5-6
j_gene: TRBJ2-7

CDR3nt: TGTGCCAGCAGCTTACTAGCGGGAGGTATGAGCTCCTACGAGCAGTACTTC
CDR3aa: CASSLLAGGMSSYEQYF
abundance: NA
d_gene: TRBD2
v_gene: TRBV7-6
j_gene: TRBJ2-7

CDR3nt: TGTGCCAGCAGCTCCCCCCTAAATGAGCAGTTCTTC
CDR3aa: CASSSPLNEQFF
abundance: NA
d_gene: NA
v_gene: TRBV7-2
j_gene: TRBJ2-1

CDR3nt: TGTGCCAGCCACCAGGGCCTCTATGGCTACACCTTC
CDR3aa: CASHQGLYGYTF
abundance: once
d_gene: NA
v_gene: TRBV2
j_gene: TRBJ1-2

CDR3nt: TGTGCCAGCAGCGGGGACAGGGAGGGCACTGAAGCTTTCTTT
CDR3aa: CASSGDREGTEAFF
abundance: NA
d_gene: TRBD1
v_gene: TRBV11-2
j_gene: TRBJ1-1

CDR3nt: TGTGCCAGCCGGGGGGCCTACGAGCAGTACTTC
CDR3aa: CASRGAYEQYF
abundance: NA
d_gene: TRBD2
v_gene: TRBV7-9
j_gene: TRBJ2-7

CDR3nt: TGCGCCAGCAGCTTGGGCGGGGGCGACGACTATGGCTACACCTTC
CDR3aa: CASSLGGGDDYGYTF
abundance: NA
d_gene: NA
v_gene: TRBV5-1
j_gene: TRBJ1-2

CDR3nt: TGTGCCAGCAGTTTATCGGAAAGACTAGCGGGACTTAAAAGGCACTTC
CDR3aa: CASSLSERLAGLKRHF
abundance: NA
d_gene: TRBD2
v_gene: TRBV27
j_gene: TRBJ2-7

CDR3nt: TGCAGCGTTGGAAACAAGACGGGGACCTCTAATGAAAAACTGTTTTTT
CDR3aa: CSVGNKTGTSNEKLFF
abundance: NA
d_gene: NA
v_gene: TRBV29-1
j_gene: TRBJ1-4

CDR3nt: TGTGCCAGTAGTATAGGCAGGGAGAGCGGCACTGAAGCTTTCTTT
CDR3aa: CASSIGRESGTEAFF
abundance: once
d_gene: NA
v_gene: TRBV19
j_gene: TRBJ1-1

CDR3nt: TGTGCCAGCGCCCTGGGCCCTGGGGCCAACGTCCTGACTTTC
CDR3aa: CASALGPGANVLTF
abundance: NA
d_gene: NA
v_gene: TRBV6-1
j_gene: TRBJ2-6

CDR3nt: TGCGCCAGCAGTGGGGCCAACCCGAATGAGCAGTTCTTC
CDR3aa: CASSGANPNEQFF
abundance: NA
d_gene: NA
v_gene: TRBV10-1
j_gene: TRBJ2-1

CDR3nt: TGTGCCAGTAGTAGGGGCGGGAAGTGGTACGAGCAGTACTTC
CDR3aa: CASSRGGKWYEQYF
abundance: few
d_gene: NA
v_gene: TRBV19
j_gene: TRBJ2-7

CDR3nt: TGCGCCAGCAGTCAGACAGGGCCTAACTCCCCCTACAATGAGCAGTTCTTC
CDR3aa: CASSQTGPNSPYNEQFF
abundance: NA
d_gene: TRBD1
v_gene: TRBV23-1
j_gene: TRBJ2-1

CDR3nt: TGTGCCAGCTCACCACGAGGAGCGGGAGCACCAGATACGCAGTATTTT
CDR3aa: CASSPRGAGAPDTQYF
abundance: NA
d_gene: TRBD2
v_gene: TRBV18
j_gene: TRBJ2-3

CDR3nt: TGTGCCAGCACCGGGGGGCTGGACTACGAGCAGTACTTC
CDR3aa: CASTGGLDYEQYF
abundance: NA
d_gene: NA
v_gene: TRBV2
j_gene: TRBJ2-7

CDR3nt: TGCGCCAGCAGCTTCGGGACTAGCGGGGGTACCGGGGAGCTGTTTTTT
CDR3aa: CASSFGTSGGTGELFF
abundance: NA
d_gene: TRBD2
v_gene: TRBV5-1
j_gene: TRBJ2-2

CDR3nt: TGTGCCAGCAGCTTCACCTACGAGCAGTACTTC
CDR3aa: CASSFTYEQYF
abundance: NA
d_gene: NA
v_gene: TRBV5-4
j_gene: TRBJ2-7

CDR3nt: TGTGCCAGCAGCGCCCTGGACAGATCCTACGAGCAGTACTTC
CDR3aa: CASSALDRSYEQYF
abundance: NA
d_gene: NA
v_gene: TRBV7-2
j_gene: TRBJ2-7

CDR3nt: TGCGCCAGCAGCTTAACCGGGACCGCCATTACCTATAATTCACCCCTCCACTTT
CDR3aa: CASSLTGTAITYNSPLHF
abundance: NA
d_gene: NA
v_gene: TRBV5-1
j_gene: TRBJ1-6

CDR3nt: TGCGCCAGCAGTTCGACAGGGGTAAATAATTCACCCCTCCACTTT
CDR3aa: CASSSTGVNNSPLHF
abundance: NA
d_gene: TRBD1
v_gene: TRBV5-1
j_gene: TRBJ1-6

CDR3nt: TGTGCCGCCCGCAGGGGAATAGGCGACACCATATATTTT
CDR3aa: CAARRGIGDTIYF
abundance: few
d_gene: NA
v_gene: TRBV25-1
j_gene: TRBJ1-3

CDR3nt: TGCGCCAGCAGCCAAGATCCGAGCGGGAGGATCCGGACCGGGGAGCTGTTTTTT
CDR3aa: CASSQDPSGRIRTGELFF
abundance: NA
d_gene: TRBD2
v_gene: TRBV4-3
j_gene: TRBJ2-2

CDR3nt: TGTGCCAGCAGCTTAAGGCCCCTAGCGGGGCACACCGGGGAGCTGTTTTTT
CDR3aa: CASSLRPLAGHTGELFF
abundance: NA
d_gene: TRBD2
v_gene: TRBV11-3
j_gene: TRBJ2-2

CDR3nt: TGTGCCAGCAGCTACCAACTAGCGGACAATGAGCAGTTCTTC
CDR3aa: CASSYQLADNEQFF
abundance: once
d_gene: TRBD2
v_gene: TRBV14
j_gene: TRBJ2-1

CDR3nt: TGTGCCGTAGGGATCTCCTACAATGAGCAGTTCTTC
CDR3aa: CAVGISYNEQFF
abundance: NA
d_gene: NA
v_gene: TRBV6-5
j_gene: TRBJ2-1

CDR3nt: TGTGCCAGCAGCCCGGTCCAGGGGAATCAGCCCCAGCATTTT
CDR3aa: CASSPVQGNQPQHF
abundance: NA
d_gene: NA
v_gene: TRBV7-9
j_gene: TRBJ1-5

CDR3nt: TGTGCCAGCAGTCCACAGGGTTCAAGTGGCTACACCTTC
CDR3aa: CASSPQGSSGYTF
abundance: NA
d_gene: NA
v_gene: TRBV6-5
j_gene: TRBJ1-2

CDR3nt: TGTGCCAGCAGCTTAGAGAGGACTTTGAACACCGGGGAGCTGTTTTTT
CDR3aa: CASSLERTLNTGELFF
abundance: NA
d_gene: NA
v_gene: TRBV7-2
j_gene: TRBJ2-2

CDR3nt: TGTGCCAGCAGCTTAGATCCCAGGACGAATCAGCCCCAGCATTTT
CDR3aa: CASSLDPRTNQPQHF
abundance: once
d_gene: NA
v_gene: TRBV11-2
j_gene: TRBJ1-5

CDR3nt: TGTGCCAGCAGCGCCCTGACTAGCACAGATACGCAGTATTTT
CDR3aa: CASSALTSTDTQYF
abundance: NA
d_gene: NA
v_gene: TRBV7-2
j_gene: TRBJ2-3

CDR3nt: TGTGCCAGCAGCTCCAGAGGGATAGCGGGAAACAATGAGCAGTTCTTC
CDR3aa: CASSSRGIAGNNEQFF
abundance: NA
d_gene: TRBD2
v_gene: TRBV7-8
j_gene: TRBJ2-1

CDR3nt: TGTGCCAGCAGCCCCCACATGAACACTGAAGCTTTCTTT
CDR3aa: CASSPHMNTEAFF
abundance: NA
d_gene: NA
v_gene: TRBV11-2
j_gene: TRBJ1-1